This T cell receptor beta chain originates from a study of T-cell memory formation after mild COVID-19 (dated by TCRdb to about 2021). Regarding the research as a whole: TCR sequence clusters from the two donors were largely donor specific. The cohort was made up of two young adult volunteers, one female and one male, who were previously healthy. T-cell clones expanding and contracting after mild COVID-19 in two donors were tracked by longitudinal TCRalpha and TCRbeta repertoire sequencing. The paper as a whole reports these results and caveats: Contracting CD4+ clones were found mainly in CM and EM memory subsets, while CD8+ clones were enriched in EMRA. Some responding clones were detected in pre-infection memory, suggesting pre-existing cross-reactive memory T cells joined the SARS-CoV-2 response. The study included only a couple of mild cases, and larger cohorts that include severe cases with pre-infection samples were judged to be necessary. SARS-CoV-2 specificity was not confirmed for the second-wave clones peaking on day 37. Clones that contracted from day 15 to 85 showed balanced CD4/CD8 phenotypes, whereas a second wave of clones that expanded from day 15 to 37 leaned towards CD4+.

PBMCs were isolated by Ficoll-Paque density gradient centrifugation. V is trimmed back by 5 bases and J by 5 bases, and the junction contains 9 bases that no gene match accounts for. From the cysteine up to the valine, the CDR3 has a length of 14 residues. The DNA shown is the 42-base CDR3, in frame from base 1. CDR1 and CDR2 were assigned from the germline V gene (reference sequence) as SEHNR and FQNEAQ. About this clonotype: This receptor's antigen is unknown. Qualities for individual bases were not recorded, and no much larger clone is one base off.

The listed sequencing device is Illumina NovaSeq 6000. Using 5'RACE with constant-segment primers, TCRalpha and TCRbeta cDNA libraries were constructed, with sample barcodes and unique molecular identifiers added in the process. RNA was extracted from every sample with Trizol reagent. Amplification of the libraries took two PCR steps, and the second step added a second sample barcode plus Illumina TruSeq adapters. Sequencing of libraries was performed on an Illumina NovaSeq with 2 x 150 bp paired-end reads. Under the source paper's analysis protocol: With migec v1.2.7, reads were demultiplexed and then collapsed into UMI-guided consensus sequences. Using mixcr v2.1.11, UMI consensuses were aligned to TRA and TRB V and J templates and then assembled into clonotypes. A clonotype was counted as expanded or contracted only if both edgeR and NoisET called the change significant, with noise models trained on biological replicates. edgeR calls used a false discovery rate-adjusted p below 0.01 and a log2 fold-change threshold of 1. As an exploratory analysis of dynamics, max-normalized trajectories of the 1000 most abundant clonotypes were examined with PCA combined with hierarchical clustering. Separately sequenced CD4+ and CD8+ repertoires were used to assign the CD4 or CD8 phenotype of responding clones. The public sequencing data were trimmed at Q25 with fastp and processed into clonotypes with MiXCR by TCRdb, which kept only in-frame beta chains. Entries that share a CDR3 protein sequence are merged under the most common genes and DNA. The authors' filters were not applied to this entry. The sample profile shows some 290,000 distinct CDR3 sequences; roughly 15% of them were found once. 20% to 25% of the sample is in the top ten clones.

The TCR comes from a man between 18 and 29 years old who had mild COVID-19 (a few samples of this study predate the infection). The sample titles of this study are shuffled in the database, so cell type and time point are left out; the donor was told from shared clones. Sequenced material: PBMCs or a T cell subset sorted from them (not recorded which). Rearrangement joined TRBV7-9 to TRBJ2-7, and 7 junctional nucleotides match TRBD2. Read as DNA, the sequence is TGTGCCAGCAGCCTCATGGGAGGGTCAAACGAGCAGTACGTC. This sequence encodes CASSLMGGSNEQYV.